This T cell receptor (beta chain) was captured in a study of cytomegalovirus exposure and HLA in healthy donors. Points from the study as a whole: Cytomegalovirus association was listed for 164 TCR beta chains. The number of N-insertions in an Asian-associated ancestry cluster was reportedly below the approximately 680-donor mean in a later analysis. Most of the TCR beta V segments (in an earlier analysis) were productive either about 87% or about 30% of the time.

These donors, healthy bone marrow donors, were studied. The PCR contained 60 Vbeta and 13 Jbeta primers. Here immunoSEQ multiplex PCR was the method, and the copy in TCRdb shows in-frame clones only, minus some. The table has about 190,000 clones, 77% seen once; the top ten hold over 2%. The germline V and J ends were trimmed by 4 bases and 3 bases, with 13 bases remaining between them. From germline, CDR1 is KGHSH and CDR2 LQKENI. This CDR3 spans 14 amino acids. A word on this clone: As yet, its antigen is unknown.

The TCR sequence derives from a woman in her twenties or thirties in good health and CMV-seropositive. The chain uses TRBV18 and TRBJ2-7, with D perhaps matching TRBD2 (5 bases). The sample consisted of PBMCs. CDR3 loop: CASSRINGGYEQYF. CDR3 bases: TGTGCCAGCTCACGTATTAATGGAGGCTACGAGCAGTACTTC.